This paragraph covers one T cell receptor beta chain sequence. Antigen: not known. At one boundary the junction diverges from the germline segment, which might be a read error. No cell sorting was done before RNA was extracted from the tissue. CDR1 is WNHNN and CDR2 is SYGVQD in the germline V gene (reference sequence). The CDR3 length is 16 residues. The data derive from a study of tumor and adjacent non-tumor tissue in lung cancer. About the research overall: Patients comprised about a dozen adenocarcinoma, 2 squamous cell carcinoma and 1 small cell lung cancer. On average, productive TCRbeta reads reached about 4.17 million per sample.

The library came from three nested PCR rounds adapted from ARM-PCR protocols. In TCRdb, the multiplex PCR reads were re-called with MiXCR into one record per CDR3 protein. The table shows about 70,000 distinct CDR3 sequences, with around 78% occurring only once. Findings of the study overall: Significantly higher TCR diversity was found in tumor than normal lung. Patients with more diverse tumor TCRs had worse survival.

The sample consisted of lung tumor tissue. This TCR derives from a man between 60 and 70 years old with non-small cell lung cancer. The chain recombines TRBV10-1 with TRBJ2-6; TRBD1 matches 7 bases. CDR3: CTCSPGQSGGANVLTF. Here the CDR3 DNA reads TGCACCTGCAGTCCGGGACAGTCAGGTGGGGCCAACGTTCTGACTTTC.